This TCR beta chain is from a study of T cell responses to AZD1222 COVID-19 vaccine. Assay: immunoSEQ multiplex PCR; the TCRdb copy retains only in-frame clones and omits some. The sample has some 96,000 clones, 87% seen once; the top ten hold roughly 4.2%. The CDR3 is made up of 16 amino acids. Germline CDR1 SGDLS, CDR2 YYNGEE. Trimming took 4 bases from V and 4 from J; bases not matched to a gene: 9. The V call is TRBV9, the J call TRBJ2-2, with 8 bases fitting TRBD2. The source of this sequence is an adult in good health. The starting material was peripheral blood, obtained on day 0 of MenACWY control vaccination. In DNA form, the CDR3 reads TGTGCCAGCAGCCCCTCAGGGCGGGAGGTCACCGGGGAGCTGTTTTTT. As protein: CASSPSGREVTGELFF. Looking up the rest from reference TRBV9 and TRBJ2-2 gives the full variable domain: DSGVTQTPKHLITATGQRVTLRCSPRSGDLSVYWYQQSLDQGLQFLIQYYNGEERAKGNILERFSAQQFPDLHSELNLSSLELGDSALYFCASSPSGREVTGELFFGEGSRLTVL.